This is a list of T cell receptor beta chains from one sample in a study of OX40 agonist ivuxolimab in advanced cancers. Measured with immunoSEQ multiplex PCR; TCRdb has only the in-frame clones, and not every one. The table records around 40,000 clones, 70% to 85% of them present only once. The sample was CD4+ or CD8+ T cells sorted from blood, taken in a trial of the OX40 agonist ivuxolimab. The receptor set was obtained from an adult with an advanced solid tumor such as melanoma, head and neck, liver or kidney cancer. CDR3s include the opening cysteine and the closing phenylalanine or tryptophan. Each record gives: clone size, V gene, J gene, D gene, CDR3 protein, CDR3 DNA. A D gene is named only where the DNA matches it firmly. The size entry is marked missing in some rows and otherwise reads once, few, many or a size class.

.	TRBV19	TRBJ1-1	.	CASSSGTGTEAFF	TGTGCCAGTAGTAGCGGGACGGGCACTGAAGCTTTCTTT
.	TRBV30	TRBJ1-2	TRBD1	CAWAPGTVNGYTF	TGTGCCTGGGCCCCCGGGACAGTCAATGGCTACACCTTC
.	TRBV29-1	TRBJ1-1	TRBD1	CSAWQGANTEAFF	TGCAGCGCCTGGCAGGGGGCGAACACTGAAGCTTTCTTT
.	TRBV6-6	TRBJ1-5	.	CASSYSRVGNQPQHF	TGTGCCAGCAGTTACTCTCGGGTAGGCAATCAGCCCCAGCATTTT
.	TRBV27	TRBJ2-7	.	CASSFAGIYEQYF	TGTGCCAGCAGTTTTGCGGGGATCTACGAGCAGTACTTC
.	TRBV4-3	TRBJ1-2	TRBD1	CASSQNRGVNYGYTF	TGCGCCAGCAGCCAGAACAGGGGGGTGAACTATGGCTACACCTTC
.	TRBV20-1	TRBJ1-1	TRBD1	CSAMGQGTAFF	TGCAGTGCGATGGGACAGGGGACGGCTTTCTTT
.	TRBV19	TRBJ2-7	.	CASSDSSYEQYF	TGTGCCAGTAGCGACAGCTCCTACGAGCAGTACTTC
.	TRBV4-2	TRBJ2-7	TRBD1	CAVGTGYEQYF	TGTGCCGTTGGGACAGGCTACGAGCAGTACTTC
.	TRBV5-5	TRBJ1-2	.	CASTDGGFGQYGYTF	TGTGCCAGCACCGATGGAGGGTTCGGGCAATATGGCTACACCTTC
few	TRBV13	TRBJ1-4	TRBD1	CASSINRGLTNEKLFF	TGTGCCAGCAGCATAAACAGGGGACTCACTAATGAAAAACTGTTTTTT
.	TRBV4-1	TRBJ2-7	TRBD2	CASSQDLTSGRFSEQYF	TGCGCCAGCAGCCAAGATTTAACTAGCGGGAGATTTAGCGAGCAGTACTTC
.	TRBV5-1	TRBJ2-1	.	CASSLAAVGGDNEQFF	TGCGCCAGCAGCTTGGCGGCTGTGGGGGGTGACAATGAGCAGTTCTTC
.	TRBV7-2	TRBJ1-2	TRBD1	CASSSGQGYGYTF	TGTGCCAGCAGCTCCGGACAGGGCTATGGCTACACCTTC
once	TRBV11-3	TRBJ2-7	TRBD2	CASSLEGGNYEQYF	TGTGCCAGCAGCTTAGAGGGAGGGAATTACGAGCAGTACTTC
.	TRBV4-2	TRBJ1-1	.	CASSQDSGQTNTEAFF	TGTGCCAGCAGCCAAGATTCCGGACAGACTAACACTGAAGCTTTCTTT
.	TRBV19	TRBJ2-5	TRBD2	CASSMGTSGRAETQYF	TGTGCCAGTAGTATGGGGACTAGCGGGAGGGCGGAGACCCAGTACTTC
.	TRBV10-2	TRBJ2-2	TRBD2	CASTHSGRNTGELFF	TGCGCCAGCACACATAGCGGGAGGAACACCGGGGAGCTGTTTTTT
few	TRBV25-1	TRBJ1-2	.	CASSEFRGNYGYTF	TGTGCCAGCAGTGAATTTCGGGGAAACTATGGCTACACCTTC
.	TRBV20-1	TRBJ2-5	.	CSVEQGTSQYF	TGCAGTGTAGAGCAGGGCACGTCCCAGTACTTC
.	TRBV5-1	TRBJ1-2	.	CASSLDIGRGGYTF	TGCGCCAGCAGCTTGGATATCGGACGGGGCGGCTACACCTTC
.	TRBV5-1	TRBJ2-3	.	CASSRSDTQYF	TGCGCCAGCAGCAGATCAGATACGCAGTATTTT
.	TRBV29-1	TRBJ1-1	.	CSAQGGWGMNTEAFF	TGCAGCGCCCAGGGAGGGTGGGGTATGAACACTGAAGCTTTCTTT
.	TRBV9	TRBJ1-1	.	CASSGGPNTEAFF	TGTGCCAGCAGCGGGGGACCGAACACTGAAGCTTTCTTT
.	TRBV6-4	TRBJ1-1	.	CASKRTQENTEAFF	TGTGCCAGCAAAAGGACACAAGAGAACACTGAAGCTTTCTTT
.	TRBV5-6	TRBJ2-7	.	CASSPRTFDSYEQYF	TGTGCCAGCAGCCCCCGGACTTTCGACTCCTACGAGCAGTACTTC
.	TRBV7-8	TRBJ2-3	TRBD1	CASSLNPGQGRHRTDTQYF	TGTGCCAGCAGCTTAAACCCGGGACAGGGTCGCCATCGCACAGATACGCAGTATTTT
.	TRBV11-2	TRBJ1-4	.	CASSFSVNEKLFF	TGTGCCAGCAGCTTCTCAGTTAATGAAAAACTGTTTTTT
.	TRBV2	TRBJ2-1	.	CASRVGTQRLEQFF	TGTGCCAGCAGGGTCGGGACTCAGCGCTTAGAGCAGTTCTTC
.	TRBV27	TRBJ1-2	.	CASSLNVQGSYGYTF	TGTGCCAGCAGTTTAAACGTGCAGGGGAGCTATGGCTACACCTTC
.	TRBV5-1	TRBJ1-5	.	CASSPGTNQPQHF	TGCGCCAGCAGCCCGGGGACAAATCAGCCCCAGCATTTT
.	TRBV9	TRBJ2-7	.	CASSKGVASRGEQYF	TGTGCCAGCAGCAAAGGGGTAGCGTCGAGGGGTGAGCAGTACTTC
.	TRBV7-2	TRBJ1-5	TRBD1	CASSLGQGSQPQHF	TGTGCCAGCAGCTTAGGACAGGGAAGTCAGCCCCAGCATTTT
few	TRBV5-5	TRBJ2-3	.	CASSPEPLADTQYF	TGTGCCAGCAGCCCCGAACCCCTAGCAGATACGCAGTATTTT
.	TRBV5-5	TRBJ2-3	.	CASSRRHERDTQYF	TGTGCCAGCAGCCGACGCCACGAGCGAGATACGCAGTATTTT
.	TRBV5-1	TRBJ2-3	.	CASSLNGITDTQYF	TGCGCCAGCAGCTTAAACGGGATCACAGATACGCAGTATTTT
.	TRBV7-9	TRBJ1-2	.	CASSLVVGPYGYTF	TGTGCCAGCAGCTTAGTCGTGGGCCCCTATGGCTACACCTTC
.	TRBV5-8	TRBJ2-1	TRBD1	CASRLPGQGGPEQFF	TGTGCCAGCAGACTACCGGGACAGGGGGGTCCTGAGCAGTTCTTC
few	TRBV5-1	TRBJ2-6	TRBD1	CASSGTASAGANVLTF	TGCGCCAGCAGCGGGACAGCGAGTGCTGGCGCCAACGTCCTGACTTTC
once	TRBV29-1	TRBJ1-2	.	CSVDSGYGYTF	TGCAGCGTTGATTCGGGCTATGGCTACACCTTC
medium-sized	TRBV14	TRBJ1-6	.	CASSRSSYNSPLHF	TGTGCCAGCAGCCGTAGCTCCTATAATTCACCCCTCCACTTT
once	TRBV5-4	TRBJ1-1	TRBD1	CASSSSGTGNTEAFF	TGTGCCAGCAGCTCCTCCGGGACAGGGAACACTGAAGCTTTCTTT
once	TRBV25-1	TRBJ2-2	.	CASSEYLASNTGELFF	TGTGCCAGCAGTGAATATCTCGCTAGCAACACCGGGGAGCTGTTTTTT
.	TRBV5-6	TRBJ1-2	.	CASSYGLEGLNYGYTF	TGTGCCAGCAGCTATGGTCTAGAGGGACTAAACTATGGCTACACCTTC
once	TRBV6-5	TRBJ1-2	TRBD1	CAITGTGAGYTF	TGTGCCATCACCGGGACAGGGGCTGGCTACACCTTC